One and the same sample provided the 6 T cell receptor beta chains below, sequenced in a study of T-cell reconstitution after alpha-beta-depleted transplantation in children. Unique molecular identifiers were incorporated during preparation of the TCRbeta library. TCRdb reprocessed the PCR reads via MiXCR and lists one record per CDR3 protein. Of some 590,000 distinct CDR3 sequences in the sample, 8% to 11% were seen once. The material was PBMCs from the stem cell graft donor, obtained from the stem cell graft. The source is a human donor who donated a stem cell graft to a child with acute myeloid leukemia.

The CDR3 DNA reads as TGTGCCAGCAGCTTTTGGACTAGCGGGAGGGCCTTGGCCAAAAACATTCAGTACTTC. Its translation: CASSFWTSGRALAKNIQYF. This chain uses TRBV7-9 with TRBJ2-4; TRBD2 matches at 15 bases. The CDR3 consists of 19 residues. Unmatched junction bases numbered 7, after V lost 3 bases and J lost 1 base. Germline lookup yields CDR1 SEHNR and CDR2 FQNEAQ (reference sequence).

This clonotype was counted many times. The chain has TRBV7-2 and TRBJ2-1, with unresolved D. Germline CDR1 and CDR2: SGHTA and FQGNSA. There are 11 residues in the CDR3. Trimming removed 8 bases from V and 4 bases from J, with 6 bases in between. CDR3 DNA sequence: TGTGCCAGCCAACTATACAATGAGCAGTTCTTC. Its translation is CASQLYNEQFF.

There are a few counts of this clonotype. This chain joins TRBV20-1 and TRBJ2-1, with D perhaps TRBD1 (6 bases). Germline-derived CDR1 and CDR2 are DFQATT and SNEGSKA (reference sequence). V was trimmed by 2 bases and J by 1 base, leaving 12 bases between them. There are 15 residues in the CDR3. CDR3 sequence (DNA): TGCAGTGCTAGAAAATCCAGGGGATCCTACAATGAGCAGTTCTTC. It encodes CSARKSRGSYNEQFF.

This clonotype was counted a few times. The CDR3 here is CAWSTKLPSGSYNEQFF. CDR3 DNA sequence: TGTGCCTGGAGTACAAAGCTCCCTAGCGGGAGTTACAATGAGCAGTTCTTC. The rearrangement joins TRBV30 to TRBJ2-1; 10 bases line up with TRBD2. Germline V CDR1 and CDR2: GTSNPN, SVGIG (reference sequence). The CDR3 has 17 amino acids. The V and J ends lost 2 bases and 4 bases, in that order; junction bases with no gene match: 11.

This clonotype was counted many times. The chain couples TRBV5-1 to TRBJ2-3; 8 bases align to TRBD1. The trim removed 4 bases at V and 0 bases at J, leaving 7 bases unmatched. The CDR3 runs to 16 residues. CDR1 is SGHRS, CDR2 YFSETQ, per germline. The CDR3 region has the DNA TGCGCCAGCAGCCCGAGGGGACAGGTCAGCACAGATACGCAGTATTTT. This encodes CASSPRGQVSTDTQYF.

This clonotype was observed a few times. The chain joins TRBV2 to TRBJ2-1; D is ambiguous. CDR3 length: 12 residues. V lost 5 bases and J lost 6, with 8 bases in between. Germline lookup yields CDR1 SNHLY and CDR2 FYNNEI. The CDR3 loop is CASSKDVNEQFF. CDR3 in DNA: TGTGCCAGCAGTAAGGATGTCAATGAGCAGTTCTTC.